A selection of T cell receptor beta chains follows, all from one sample in a study of shared clonotypes between healthy human individuals. Sequencing was performed with immunoSEQ multiplex PCR; in TCRdb, only in-frame clones are kept and a portion is missing. The table lists around 330,000 clones, around two thirds of them singletons. Sequenced sample: memory CD4+ T cells sorted from blood. These receptors came from a man younger than 40 in good health. Both conserved end residues are part of each CDR3. Each record gives: clone size, J gene, V gene, D gene, CDR3 DNA, CDR3 protein. A D gene is named only where the DNA matches it firmly. Rows give clone size only sometimes, using once, few, many, or a class for an expanded clone.

>NA|TRBJ1-4|TRBV14|NA
TGTGCCAGCAGCCAAGGGGGAATTGGTGAAAAACTGTTTTTT
CASSQGGIGEKLFF
>NA|TRBJ2-3|TRBV10-1|TRBD2
TGCGCCAGCAGTGAGGTAGCGGGAGGGAACACAGATACGCAGTATTTT
CASSEVAGGNTDTQYF
>NA|TRBJ1-1|TRBV6-1|NA
TGTGCCAGCAGTTCGCCGGGAAGAGCTTTCTTT
CASSSPGRAFF
>few|TRBJ2-2|TRBV15|NA
TGTGCCACCAGCAGGGAAAAACAGGGTCGTGGGGAGCTGTTTTTT
CATSREKQGRGELFF
>NA|TRBJ2-5|TRBV7-2|NA
TGTGCCAGCAGCTCGGGCAGTTCGCAAGAGACCCAGTACTTC
CASSSGSSQETQYF
>NA|TRBJ2-7|TRBV10-3|NA
TGTGCCATCGGGCCCAACCAATATGAGCAGTACTTC
CAIGPNQYEQYF
>NA|TRBJ2-1|TRBV29-1|TRBD2
TGCAGCGTTGAAGTAAAGGATGGGCTAGCGGGAGTATCAGCCGTCCTAGTCAATGAGCAGTTCTTC
CSVEVKDGLAGVSAVLVNEQFF
>NA|TRBJ2-5|TRBV2|NA
TGTGCCAGCAGTGAACGGCCAATGTTGGAGACCCAGTACTTC
CASSERPMLETQYF
>NA|TRBJ2-7|TRBV5-1|TRBD2
TGCGCCAGCAGCTTGGCGGGGGGACCCTACGAGCAGTACTTC
CASSLAGGPYEQYF
>NA|TRBJ2-2|TRBV10-3|NA
TGTGCCATTGCCGGGGCATCTGGGGAGCTGTTTTTT
CAIAGASGELFF
>NA|TRBJ2-3|TRBV5-1|NA
TGCGCCAGCAGCTTGTGGGACGGGGCCGCAGATACGCAGTATTTT
CASSLWDGAADTQYF
>NA|TRBJ1-2|TRBV20-1|TRBD1
TGCAGCGCGACAGGGAGTCCGGGCTACACCTTC
CSATGSPGYTF
>NA|TRBJ2-1|TRBV4-3|TRBD2
TGCGCCAGCAGCCAAGAATATGCGGGAGGACTGAATGAGCAGTTCTTC
CASSQEYAGGLNEQFF
>NA|TRBJ2-2|TRBV29-1|TRBD2
TGCAGCGTGGGACTAGTTTACACCGGGGAGCTGTTTTTT
CSVGLVYTGELFF
>NA|TRBJ2-1|TRBV15|TRBD1
TGTGCCACCAGCAGCTCGACAGGGGTCTATGAGCAGTTCTTC
CATSSSTGVYEQFF
>many|TRBJ1-2|TRBV18|NA
TGTGCCAGCCCACTACCCGGGGCGGATGGCTACACCTTC
CASPLPGADGYTF
>NA|TRBJ1-1|TRBV6-5|NA
TGTGCCAGCAGTTACTCACGCAGGGTCACTGAAGCTTTCTTT
CASSYSRRVTEAFF
>medium-sized|TRBJ1-2|TRBV7-2|NA
TGTGCCAGCAGCTTATTTGAGGGCTATGGCTACACCTTC
CASSLFEGYGYTF
>few|TRBJ1-2|TRBV7-3|TRBD1
TGTGCCAGCAGCGACGCTCTAAAAGACAGGGGGCCACGTGGCTACACCTTC
CASSDALKDRGPRGYTF
>few|TRBJ2-2|TRBV6-4|NA
TGTGCCAGCAGTGAAGGGAACACCGGGGAGCTGTTTTTT
CASSEGNTGELFF
>NA|TRBJ2-3|TRBV5-4|NA
TGTGCCAGCAGCACCATCACAGATACGCAGTATTTT
CASSTITDTQYF
>NA|TRBJ2-2|TRBV4-3|NA
TGCGCCAGCAGCCAAGAAGAGGGCGCCGGGGAGCTGTTTTTT
CASSQEEGAGELFF
>few|TRBJ2-1|TRBV11-3|TRBD2
TGTGCCAGCAGCTTGGGTAGGACTAGCGAAGACTACAATGAGCAGTTCTTC
CASSLGRTSEDYNEQFF
>NA|TRBJ2-7|TRBV28|TRBD2
TGTGCCAGCACTTTGGGGACTAAGTACTCCGAGCAGTACTTC
CASTLGTKYSEQYF
>NA|TRBJ2-7|TRBV6-1|TRBD1
TGTGCCAGCAAGGCTGACAGGGGTACCTACGAGCAGTACTTC
CASKADRGTYEQYF
>NA|TRBJ2-1|TRBV7-2|TRBD2
TGTGCCAGCAGCCCCCCGGGACTAGCCAAGTACAATGAGCAGTTCTTC
CASSPPGLAKYNEQFF
>NA|TRBJ1-2|TRBV10-3|NA
TGTGCCATCAGCGACCGACAGGTCCGACCCTATGGCTACACCTTC
CAISDRQVRPYGYTF
>NA|TRBJ2-3|TRBV7-6|TRBD2
TGTGCCAGCAGCTTGACGGGAGGGCCTGGGAAAGATACGCAGTATTTT
CASSLTGGPGKDTQYF
>few|TRBJ2-7|TRBV6-5|NA
TGTGCCAGCAGTTACTCGGTCGCTGTCGTCGAGCAGTACTTC
CASSYSVAVVEQYF
>few|TRBJ1-5|TRBV11-3|TRBD1
TGTGCCCAGGGGGGGGTAGGTCCCCGGGCCCAGCATTTT
CAQGGVGPRAQHF
>few|TRBJ2-7|TRBV29-1|NA
TGCAGCGTTGCACAGGGCTGGGGTATGGGGACAAAAGGGGAGCAGTACTTC
CSVAQGWGMGTKGEQYF
>NA|TRBJ2-3|TRBV7-8|NA
TGTGCCAGCAGCTTACCTGGGCGGGATACGCAGTATTTT
CASSLPGRDTQYF
>NA|TRBJ2-7|TRBV9|NA
TGTGCCAGTGAGGGGTGGGGCGAGCAGTACTTC
CASEGWGEQYF
>NA|TRBJ2-1|TRBV28|NA
TGTGCCAGCAGTTCCCTACCCAAGTGCGAGCAGTTCTTC
CASSSLPKCEQFF
>once|TRBJ1-1|TRBV5-4|NA
TGTGCCAGCAGCTTGGGGCGGGAGGGCACTGAAGCTTTCTTT
CASSLGREGTEAFF
>NA|TRBJ1-5|TRBV10-3|TRBD1
TGTGCCATCAGTGACAGGACAGGTAACAATCAGCCCCAGCATTTT
CAISDRTGNNQPQHF
>few|TRBJ1-1|TRBV19|NA
TGTGCCAGTACCCCGACCTCCCTTGCGAACACTGAAGCTTTCTTT
CASTPTSLANTEAFF
>once|TRBJ2-1|TRBV7-2|NA
TGTGCCAGCAGCTCTCCCCGGGCTAGCTCCTACAATGAGCAGTTCTTC
CASSSPRASSYNEQFF
>NA|TRBJ2-5|TRBV30|NA
TGTGCCTGGAGTGTAGGGGGGCAAGGGACCCAGTACTTC
CAWSVGGQGTQYF
>NA|TRBJ1-1|TRBV6-1|NA
TGTGCCAGCAGTGAAGTTGGGAAGAACACTGAAGCTTTCTTT
CASSEVGKNTEAFF